This is a list of T cell receptor beta chains from one sample in a study of shared clonotypes between healthy human individuals. The table came from immunoSEQ multiplex PCR; TCRdb's copy has only in-frame clones and leaves some out. The sample holds millions of clones; 85% to 95% are singletons and the top ten take roughly 0.13%. Material: naive CD4+ T cells sorted from blood. The receptors shown here come from a man between 18 and 35 years old in good health. Both conserved end residues are trimmed from each CDR3. Fields, in order: V gene, J gene, CDR3 protein.

>TRBV5-1|TRBJ1-2
ASSFSMVNYGYT
>TRBV28|TRBJ1-3
ASSDRGASGNTIY
>TRBV6-1|TRBJ1-5
ASRRDSGPFQPQH
>TRBV9|TRBJ2-5
ASSRSRMYQETQY
>TRBV6-6|TRBJ2-5
ASSYLGRGETQY
>TRBV6-1|TRBJ2-1
ASSEPGLEYNEQF
>TRBV11-3|TRBJ1-3
ASSRGTAGNTIY
>TRBV7-2|TRBJ2-1
ASSLLQGNEQF
>TRBV7-8|TRBJ2-3
ASSHGPDTQY
>TRBV30|TRBJ1-1
AWGVTEAF
>TRBV5-1|TRBJ2-5
ASSYYSSGGPTETQY
>TRBV10-1|TRBJ1-5
ASSPDRGQPQH
>TRBV30|TRBJ1-2
AWRRDRGGRGYT
>TRBV5-1|TRBJ1-2
ASSLNSHPMGGYT
>TRBV5-1|TRBJ2-5
ASSLMETQY
>TRBV5-1|TRBJ2-2
ASSLISGAGELF
>TRBV29-1|TRBJ2-1
SVEDRTGGPVSYNEQF
>TRBV7-9|TRBJ1-2
ASSLIQGYGYT
>TRBV29-1|TRBJ1-1
SVSRLTGGRNTEAF
>TRBV5-4|TRBJ1-2
ASSQGGQTTNYGYT
>TRBV13|TRBJ2-2
ASSLGRTGELF
>TRBV7-3|TRBJ1-1
ASSLGGRTEAF
>TRBV9|TRBJ1-3
ASSVGPGSGNTIY
>TRBV18|TRBJ2-7
ASSRTGGGGGEQY
>TRBV6-5|TRBJ2-5
ASSYSTSGGETQY